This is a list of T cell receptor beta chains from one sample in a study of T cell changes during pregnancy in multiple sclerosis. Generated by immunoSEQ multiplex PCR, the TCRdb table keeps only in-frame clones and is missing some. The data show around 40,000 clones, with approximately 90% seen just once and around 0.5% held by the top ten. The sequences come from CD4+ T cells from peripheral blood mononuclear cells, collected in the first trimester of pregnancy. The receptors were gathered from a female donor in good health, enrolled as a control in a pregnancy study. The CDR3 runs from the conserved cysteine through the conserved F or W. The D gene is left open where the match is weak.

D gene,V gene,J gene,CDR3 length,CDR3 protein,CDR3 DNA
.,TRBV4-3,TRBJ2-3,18,CASSQDVSSETFTDTQYF,TGCGCCAGCAGCCAAGACGTTTCTAGCGAGACCTTCACAGATACGCAGTATTTT
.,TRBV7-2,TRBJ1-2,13,CASSYRDNYGYTF,TGTGCCAGCAGTTACAGGGATAACTATGGCTACACCTTC
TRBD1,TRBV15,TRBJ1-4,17,CATSRDLGQATNEKLFF,TGTGCCACCAGCAGAGATCTGGGACAGGCAACTAATGAAAAACTGTTTTTT
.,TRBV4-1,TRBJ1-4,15,CASSQDSRVNEKLFF,TGCGCCAGCAGCCAAGACAGCAGGGTTAATGAAAAACTGTTTTTT
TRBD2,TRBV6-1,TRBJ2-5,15,CASRSGSGGQETQYF,TGTGCCAGCAGGTCGGGTAGCGGGGGCCAAGAGACCCAGTACTTC
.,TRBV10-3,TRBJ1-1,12,CAIAGEVTEAFF,TGTGCCATCGCCGGGGAGGTCACTGAAGCTTTCTTT
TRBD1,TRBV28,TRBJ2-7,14,CASSTGTVSYEQYF,TGTGCCAGCAGTACCGGGACAGTAAGCTACGAGCAGTACTTC
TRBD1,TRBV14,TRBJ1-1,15,CASSHWGQTNTEAFF,TGTGCCAGCAGCCACTGGGGACAGACGAACACTGAAGCTTTCTTT
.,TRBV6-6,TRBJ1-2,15,CASSYSSRGGNGYTF,TGTGCCAGCAGTTACTCTTCCAGGGGCGGTAATGGCTACACCTTC
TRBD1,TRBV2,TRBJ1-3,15,CASNRQGISGNTIYF,TGTGCCAGCAACCGACAGGGGATCTCTGGAAACACCATATATTTT
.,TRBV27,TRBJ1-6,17,CASSPDRRRSYNSPLHF,TGTGCCAGCAGCCCCGACAGGCGTAGATCCTATAATTCACCCCTCCACTTT
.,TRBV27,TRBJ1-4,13,CASSRRGDEKLFF,TGTGCCAGCAGCCGCAGGGGAGATGAAAAACTGTTTTTT
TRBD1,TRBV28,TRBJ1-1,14,CASSIQGARTEAFF,TGTGCCAGCAGTATTCAGGGGGCGAGAACTGAAGCTTTCTTT
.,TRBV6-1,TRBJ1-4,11,CASRGGEKLFF,TGTGCCAGCAGGGGGGGTGAAAAACTGTTTTTT